This T cell receptor beta chain was obtained from a study of metastatic and nonmetastatic thyroid tumors. Patients underwent thyroid surgery, and none had received any treatment before it. TCRdb re-analyzed the PCR reads using MiXCR. The sample yields 5,000 to 8,000 clones, around 29% seen once. The germline V gene encodes CDR1 MGHDK and CDR2 SYGVNS. CDR3 length: 11 amino acids. The ends lost 10 bases at V and 12 bases at J; junction bases unmatched: 10. The specimen sequenced was tumor tissue. The origin of this receptor is a female donor with papillary thyroid cancer or a benign thyroid nodule (not recorded which). Some clones in this sample may be carry-over from other donors' samples. The chain recombines TRBV25-1 with TRBJ1-1; 8 bases agree with TRBD1. The CDR3 DNA follows: TGTGCCACCGCTGGGCAGGGGGCAACTTTCTTT. This codes for CATAGQGATFF.